The present T cell receptor beta chain was sequenced within a study of T cell responses to AZD1222 COVID-19 vaccine. General study findings and limits: Clonal diversity was possibly underestimated, and white British individuals and females predominated among donors. Repertoire samples came only from after the peak T cell response.

Second-dose timings of about 4 or about 12 weeks were pooled. The repertoire was sequenced with immunoSEQ multiplex PCR; TCRdb's copy has only in-frame clones and lacks some. The data show tens of thousands of clones, roughly nine tenths seen once. Looked up from germline, CDR1 is SEHNR and CDR2 is FQNEAQ (reference sequence). The CDR3 runs 16 residues. The ends were cut back, 4 bases at V and 8 bases at J, with 23 bases in the middle. In the case of this clone: Its antigen is as yet unknown.

Sequenced material: peripheral blood, taken 28 days after the second AZD1222 dose. V and J are TRBV7-9 and TRBJ1-2, with D unresolved. The clonotype originates from an adult who received the AZD1222 COVID-19 vaccine. The CDR3 coding sequence is TGTGCCAGCAGCTCCGACCGGTGGGGAGGGCAGAGAGGCTACACCTTC. It translates to CASSSDRWGGQRGYTF.